Here is one T cell receptor (beta chain) with its context. The antigen remains unidentified. This entry comes from a study of CXCR3-negative and CXCR3-positive naive CD8 T cells. General study findings and limits: Similarly elevated diversity marked both naive subsets, with memory CD8+ cells showing far lower diversity. CXCR3-positive naive cells had more hydrophobic TRB CDR3s than CXCR3-negative naive cells.

Germline V gives CDR1 SGHVS, CDR2 FNYEAQ. The CDR3 is 15 residues long. The TRB libraries of cDNA were built by UMI-labeled 5' RACE. TCRdb reprocessed the 5' RACE reads, keeping one entry per CDR3 protein, no DNA. The table gives fewer than 65,000 distinct CDR3 sequences; the top ten clones make up 4.8% of it. The source is a human donor in good health. Some clones in this sample may be carry-over from other donors' samples. The source material was naive CXCR3+ CD8+ T cells from blood. Subset specified: CD45RO-CCR7+CD27+CD95- naive CD8+ T cells expressing CXCR3 (TNR3+). This chain links TRBV7-6 with TRBJ2-7; the TRBD2 assignment by TCRdb is unverifiable without DNA. The CDR3 reads CASSPSIGNSYEQYF.